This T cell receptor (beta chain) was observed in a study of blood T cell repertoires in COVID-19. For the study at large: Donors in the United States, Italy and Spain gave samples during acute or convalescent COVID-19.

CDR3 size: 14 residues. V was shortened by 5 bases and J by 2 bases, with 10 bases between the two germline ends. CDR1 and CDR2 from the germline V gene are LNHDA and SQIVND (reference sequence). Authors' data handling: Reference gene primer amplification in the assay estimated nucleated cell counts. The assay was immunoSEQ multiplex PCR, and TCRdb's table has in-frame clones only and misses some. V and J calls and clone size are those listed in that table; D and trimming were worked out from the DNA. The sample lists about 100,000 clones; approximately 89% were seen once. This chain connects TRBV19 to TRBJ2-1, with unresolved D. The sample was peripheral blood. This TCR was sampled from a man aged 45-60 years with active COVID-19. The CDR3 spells CASSVRSAYNEQFF. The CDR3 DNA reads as TGTGCCAGTAGTGTCCGGTCTGCCTACAATGAGCAGTTCTTC.